This T cell receptor (beta chain) appears in the sequencing data of a study of blood T cell repertoires in COVID-19. Looking at the study overall: Sources were T cells, B-cell-depleted T cells, or PBMCs; the material itself was cDNA or gDNA.

Original processing methods: Amplifying reference gene primers gave estimates of nucleated cell counts. Profiling relied on immunoSEQ multiplex PCR, and the TCRdb table lists in-frame clones only, not all of them. For V, J and clone size, that table is used; D and trimming come from the DNA. The profile shows around 300,000 clones, just under 85% of them singletons. The CDR3 contains 13 residues. Germline V gives CDR1 LNHDA, CDR2 SQIVND (reference sequence). V lost 5 bases, J lost 0 bases, and 7 bases lay in between. The sequence came from a woman aged 50 to 65 with active or convalescent COVID-19. The chain combines TRBV19 with TRBJ1-1; tentative D call: TRBD1 (6 bases). The sequenced material came from peripheral blood. The CDR3 nucleotides read TGTGCCAGTAGTGGACAGTTGAACACTGAAGCTTTCTTT. Translation: CASSGQLNTEAFF.